The present T cell receptor (beta chain) was sequenced within a study of CD8+CD57+ T cells in acquired aplastic anemia. The CDR3 sequence is 14 residues long. V was trimmed by 6 bases and J by 3 bases, leaving 13 bases between them. Germline loops: CDR1 SNHLY, CDR2 FYNNEI. Overall study findings and caveats: Statistical testing detected no significant gap in CD8+ Simpson's diversity between patients and controls.

All patients picked for sequencing had shown, by flow cytometry, an expansion of CD8+CD57+ cells. Regarding this clonotype: Antigen: not known.

The TCR beta profiling, which covered VDJ combination and CDR3 sequence, was carried out using genomic DNA as the template. TCRdb reprocessed the reads via MiXCR and lists one record per CDR3 protein. The sample has about half a million distinct CDR3 sequences, over 25% seen once; the top ten hold less than 1%. The chain uses TRBV2 and TRBJ2-3; D not certain. The sample consisted of sorted CD4+, CD8+, or CD8+CD57+ T cells (not recorded which) from PBMCs. The receptor's source is a human donor with aplastic anemia. The CDR3 nucleotides read TGTGCCAGCAGAAGGACGTGGGGAACAGATACGCAGTATTTT. It codes for CASRRTWGTDTQYF.